The next 19 T cell receptor beta chains were all read from a single sample in a study of T cell changes during pregnancy in multiple sclerosis. Clones were sequenced by immunoSEQ multiplex PCR, and TCRdb holds only the in-frame ones, with some missing. The sample lists 60,000 or so clones, 80% to 95% occurring once. Source: peripheral blood, taken in the first trimester of pregnancy. The receptors derive from a female donor with multiple sclerosis, enrolled in a pregnancy study.

This clone was recorded only once. The J gene is TRBJ2-5, the V gene TRBV11-1, with D perhaps TRBD2 (6 bases). V dropped 1 base and J dropped 4 bases, with 16 bases sitting between them. CDR1 is SGHAT and CDR2 is FQDESV in the germline V gene (reference sequence). The CDR3 contains 16 residues. The chain's CDR3 is CASSLVAGGTSETQYF. For the CDR3, the DNA is TGTGCCAGCAGCTTAGTGGCCGGGGGTACGTCAGAGACCCAGTACTTC.

V and J are TRBV4-2 and TRBJ1-4; tentatively, D is TRBD1 (5 bases). The germline gives CDR1 LGHNA, CDR2 YNFKEQ. Trimming stripped 0 bases from V and 8 bases from J, with 7 bases between. CDR3 length equals 13 residues. For the CDR3, the DNA is TGTGCCAGCAGCCAAGACCAGGGAGAAAAACTGTTTTTT. It specifies CASSQDQGEKLFF.

The genes are TRBV12-5 and TRBJ2-7; 8 bases agree with TRBD1. The CDR3 is 15 amino acids. The germline V gene has CDR1 LGHNT and CDR2 FRNRAP. Germline trimming cut 6 bases from V and 6 bases from J; bases unmatched to any gene: 13. The CDR3 is CASGTSTGGFAEQYF. CDR3 bases: TGTGCTAGTGGGACATCCACAGGGGGTTTTGCCGAGCAGTACTTC.

This chain joins TRBV7-2 and TRBJ1-1, with D possibly TRBD1 on 6 matching bases. The CDR3 contains 13 residues. Per the germline V gene, CDR1 is SGHTA and CDR2 is FQGNSA. The germline V and J ends were trimmed by 6 bases and 1 base, with 9 bases remaining between them. The CDR3 reads CASSSDRNTEAFF. CDR3 DNA: TGTGCCAGCAGTTCGGACAGGAACACTGAAGCTTTCTTT. Supplemented by reference TRBV7-2 and TRBJ1-1, the full variable domain reads GAGVSQSPSNKVTEKGKDVELRCDPISGHTALYWYRQSLGQGLEFLIYFQGNSAPDKSGLPSDRFSAERTGGSVSTLTIQRTQQEDSAVYLCASSSDRNTEAFFGQGTRLTVV.

A remark on this clone: Germline and junction disagree at one end, which may indicate a read error. The CDR3 sequence is CAGSLKDSGYTF. The CDR3, as DNA: TGTGCCGGCAGCTTAAAGGACAGCGGCTACACCTTC. The genes are TRBV5-6 and TRBJ1-2; maybe TRBD1 (6 bases). The germline V gene has CDR1 SGHDT and CDR2 YYEEEE. The CDR3 has 12 amino acids.

CDR3 protein: CAGSYAGGSYNEQFF. The DNA for the CDR3 is TGTGCCGGCTCTTATGCCGGGGGCTCCTACAATGAGCAGTTCTTC. The rearrangement joins TRBV7-2 to TRBJ2-1; tentative D call: TRBD2 (6 bases). Looked up from germline, CDR1 is SGHTA and CDR2 is FQGNSA. The CDR3 is made up of 15 amino acids. V was shortened by 11 bases and J by 0 bases, with 17 bases between the two germline ends.

This rearrangement joins TRBV6-4 to TRBJ1-5; D gene uncertain. The CDR3 is 15 amino acids. V lost 4 bases and J lost 6, with 16 bases in between. CDR1 and CDR2 (germline): MRHNA, SNTAGT. The CDR3 region has the DNA TGTGCCAGCAGTGCCCCGTCACGGGAGCGTCAGCCCCAGCATTTT. Translation gives CASSAPSRERQPQHF.

CDR3 sequence: CASSDSSGIGYTF. In nucleotides, the CDR3 is TGTGCCAGCAGTGACTCGTCGGGGATTGGCTACACCTTC. The chain recombines TRBV6-4 with TRBJ1-2, with D unresolved. The CDR3 is made up of 13 amino acids. Per germline, CDR1 MRHNA and CDR2 SNTAGT. Trimming took off 0 bases at V and 7 bases at J, with 9 bases between the two ends.

The V gene is TRBV5-1, the J gene TRBJ2-7; 8 bases agree with TRBD1. V shed 4 bases, J shed 3 bases, and the junction held 15 bases outside the gene matches. Per the germline V gene, CDR1 is SGHRS and CDR2 is YFSETQ. The CDR3 length is 17 residues. This CDR3 is CASSPPQGARPHYEQYF. The CDR3 nucleotides are TGCGCCAGCAGCCCACCCCAGGGGGCGCGACCGCACTACGAGCAGTACTTC.

The rearrangement links TRBV5-4 to TRBJ2-5; D uncertain. Germline V gene sequence: CDR1 SGHNT, CDR2 YYREEE (reference sequence). The V and J ends lost 0 bases and 0 bases respectively, with 6 bases between them. The CDR3 totals 14 residues. CDR3 DNA sequence: TGTGCCAGCAGCTTGGCCCAGTACCAAGAGACCCAGTACTTC. It translates to CASSLAQYQETQYF.

The table lists this clone with a few counts. The J gene is TRBJ2-1, the V gene TRBV7-2; 10 bases are a match to TRBD2. Germline V gene lookup returns CDR1 SGHTA and CDR2 FQGNSA. The CDR3 has 16 amino acids. The V gene end was trimmed by 2 bases and the J gene end by 9 bases; junction bases not matched to a gene: 10. The CDR3 reads CASSLFGKRGGSEQFF. The DNA for the CDR3 is TGTGCCAGCAGCTTATTTGGCAAGCGGGGGGGCAGTGAGCAGTTCTTC.

In nucleotides, the CDR3 is TGTGCCAGCAGCCTCGGCCGGGACAGGGGGGAAACTAATGAAAAACTGTTTTTT. Translation gives CASSLGRDRGETNEKLFF. The chain recombines TRBV4-2 with TRBJ1-4; 11 nucleotides align to TRBD1. The CDR3 runs to 18 residues. With 4 bases clipped from V and 1 base from J, the junction kept 8 bases outside the gene matches. Germline-derived CDR1 and CDR2 are LGHNA and YNFKEQ.

This clone turned up a few times. The chain couples TRBV4-1 to TRBJ1-2; D is ambiguous. Germline loops: CDR1 MGHRA, CDR2 YSYEKL. The CDR3 sequence is 14 residues long. V lost 4 bases, J lost 3 bases, and 12 bases lay in between. This CDR3 reads CASSRVEGDYGYTF. CDR3 bases: TGCGCCAGCAGCCGAGTGGAGGGAGACTATGGCTACACCTTC.

The rearrangement links TRBV7-3 to TRBJ2-2, with D maybe TRBD1 (6 bases). V was cut by 1 base and J by 2 bases, with 11 bases left in between. CDR3 length: 16 amino acids. Germline V gene lookup returns CDR1 SGHTA and CDR2 FQGTGA. In DNA, the CDR3 is TGTGCCAGCAGCTTAAGTCCAGGGGTTAACACCGGGGAGCTGTTTTTT. It yields the protein CASSLSPGVNTGELFF.

The rearrangement uses TRBV10-3 and TRBJ2-2; 8 positions agree with TRBD1. Germline assignment: CDR1 ENHRY and CDR2 SYGVKD. The CDR3 loop spans 16 amino acids. Unmatched junction bases numbered 5, after V lost 4 bases and J lost 1 base. CDR3 DNA sequence: TGTGCCATCAGTGGGGCCGGGACAGGGAACACCGGGGAGCTGTTTTTT. It specifies CAISGAGTGNTGELFF.

This clone appeared once. The V gene is TRBV6-5, the J gene TRBJ2-5; D possibly corresponds to TRBD1 (6 bases). The J call may be wrong; the DNA end is better matched by TRBJ2-7. The CDR3 spans 15 residues. Per germline, CDR1 MNHEY and CDR2 SVGAGI. This CDR3 is CASSLQGSSSYEQYF. The CDR3 nucleotides read TGTGCCAGCAGCCTACAGGGATCGAGCTCCTACGAGCAGTACTTC.

The CDR3 nucleotides are TGCGCCAGCAGCTTGAGCGATAGGGCAGGGCTGGGGACCCAGTACTTC. Its protein product is CASSLSDRAGLGTQYF. The rearrangement links TRBV5-1 to TRBJ2-5, with D perhaps matching TRBD1 (5 bases). The V gene lost 1 base and the J gene lost 7 bases, with 20 bases spanning the gap. Per germline, CDR1 SGHRS and CDR2 YFSETQ. This CDR3 contains 16 residues.

V is TRBV11-1 and J is TRBJ2-7, with D tentatively TRBD2 (5 bases). Germline V CDR1 and CDR2: SGHAT, FQDESV (reference sequence). V was trimmed by 1 base and J by 1 base, leaving 8 bases between them. The CDR3 sequence is 14 residues long. CDR3: CASSLVRESYEQYF. CDR3 sequence (DNA): TGTGCCAGCAGCTTAGTGAGGGAATCCTACGAGCAGTACTTC.

The chain recombines TRBV27 with TRBJ1-2, with D maybe TRBD1 (5 bases). Trimming cost V 6 bases and J 0 bases, with 8 bases left between them. CDR3 length: 13 residues. Per germline, CDR1 MNHEY and CDR2 SMNVEV (reference sequence). This chain's CDR3 is CASRGEANYGYTF. Here the CDR3 DNA reads TGTGCCAGCAGAGGGGAAGCTAACTATGGCTACACCTTC.